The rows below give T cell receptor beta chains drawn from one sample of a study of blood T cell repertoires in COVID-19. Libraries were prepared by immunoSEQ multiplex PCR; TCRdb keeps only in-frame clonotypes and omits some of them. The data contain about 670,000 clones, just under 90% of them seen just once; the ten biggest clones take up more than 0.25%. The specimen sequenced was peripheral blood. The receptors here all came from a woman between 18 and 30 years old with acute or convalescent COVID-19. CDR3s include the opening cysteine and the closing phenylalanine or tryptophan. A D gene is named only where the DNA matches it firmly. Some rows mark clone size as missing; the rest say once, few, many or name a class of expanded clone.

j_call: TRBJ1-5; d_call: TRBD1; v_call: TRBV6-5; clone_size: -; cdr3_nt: TGTGCCAGCAGGCGACAGGGGGCTGGTCAGCCCCAGCATTTT; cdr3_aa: CASRRQGAGQPQHF
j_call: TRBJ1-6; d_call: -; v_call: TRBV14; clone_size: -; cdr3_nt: TGTGCCAGCAGCCAAGATTACGGTGACTATAATTCACCCCTCCACTTT; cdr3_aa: CASSQDYGDYNSPLHF
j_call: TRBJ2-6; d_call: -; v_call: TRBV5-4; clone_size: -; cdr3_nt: TGTGCCAGCAGCTACGGACAGACTGGGGCCAACGTCCTGACTTTC; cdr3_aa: CASSYGQTGANVLTF
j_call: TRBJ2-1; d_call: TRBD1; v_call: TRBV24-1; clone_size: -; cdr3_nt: TGTGCCACCAGTGAAGCCGGGGACAGGGGACATCGCAATGAGCAGTTCTTC; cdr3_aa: CATSEAGDRGHRNEQFF
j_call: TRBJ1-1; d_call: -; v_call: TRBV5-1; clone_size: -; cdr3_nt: TGCGCCAGCAGCTCGGACACTCTGAACACTGAAGCTTTCTTT; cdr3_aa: CASSSDTLNTEAFF
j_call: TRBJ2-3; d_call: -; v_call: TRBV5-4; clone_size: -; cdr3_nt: TGTGCCAGCAGCTTTTACAGGGAAAGTGCAGATACGCAGTATTTT; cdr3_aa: CASSFYRESADTQYF
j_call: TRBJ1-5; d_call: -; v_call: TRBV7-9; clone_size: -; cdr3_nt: TGTGCCAGCAGCCCAGGGTATCATCAGCCCCAGCATTTT; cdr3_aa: CASSPGYHQPQHF
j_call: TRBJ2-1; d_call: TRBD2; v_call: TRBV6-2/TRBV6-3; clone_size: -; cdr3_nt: TGTGCCAGCAGTTCGACTAGCGGAGCCTACAATGAGCAGTTCTTC; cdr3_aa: CASSSTSGAYNEQFF
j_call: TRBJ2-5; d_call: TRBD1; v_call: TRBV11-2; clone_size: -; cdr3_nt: TGTGCCAGCACTCTGTGGAGACAGGGTCCAGAGACCCAGTACTTC; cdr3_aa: CASTLWRQGPETQYF
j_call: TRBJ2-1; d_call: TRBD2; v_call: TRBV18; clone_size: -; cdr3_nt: TGTGCCAGCTCATCCCTAGCGGGGGCCCCGAGCTCCTACAATGAGCAGTTCTTC; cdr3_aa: CASSSLAGAPSSYNEQFF
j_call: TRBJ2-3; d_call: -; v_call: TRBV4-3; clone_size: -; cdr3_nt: TGCGCCAGCAGCCAAGTGTATCGTTCAACTAGCACAGATACGCAGTATTTT; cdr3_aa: CASSQVYRSTSTDTQYF
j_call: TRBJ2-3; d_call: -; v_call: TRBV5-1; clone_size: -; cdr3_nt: TGCGCCAGCAGCTCGAGCACAGATACGCAGTATTTT; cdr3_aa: CASSSSTDTQYF
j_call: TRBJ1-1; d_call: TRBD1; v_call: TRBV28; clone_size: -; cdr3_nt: TGTGCCAGCACCACTCCAGACAGGGTGTTCACTGAAGCTTTCTTT; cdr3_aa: CASTTPDRVFTEAFF
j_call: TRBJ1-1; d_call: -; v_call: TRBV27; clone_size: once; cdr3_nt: TGTGCCGCCCAAGGACAGATGAACACTGAAGCTTTCTTT; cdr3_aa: CAAQGQMNTEAFF
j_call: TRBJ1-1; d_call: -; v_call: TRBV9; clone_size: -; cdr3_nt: TGTGCCAGCAGCGTAGACTTGGGAGGGGCCCTGAACACTGAAGCTTTCTTT; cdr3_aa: CASSVDLGGALNTEAFF
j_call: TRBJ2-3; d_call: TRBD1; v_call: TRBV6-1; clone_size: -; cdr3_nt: TGTGCCAGCAGTGATGGACAGGGTGCAGGTACGCAGTATTTT; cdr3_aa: CASSDGQGAGTQYF
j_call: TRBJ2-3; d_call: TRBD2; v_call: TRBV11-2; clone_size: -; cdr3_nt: TGTGCCAGCAGCCCCCCTAACAGCGGGGGGGCCGTTTATACGCAGTATTTT; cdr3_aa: CASSPPNSGGAVYTQYF
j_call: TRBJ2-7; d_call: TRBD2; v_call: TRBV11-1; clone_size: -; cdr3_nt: TGTGCCAGCAGCCGCGGCGGGGGATCCTACGAGCAGTACTTC; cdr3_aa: CASSRGGGSYEQYF
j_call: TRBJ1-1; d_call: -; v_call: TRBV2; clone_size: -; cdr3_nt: TGTGCCAGCCCTTACAGAGGGGCTTTCTTT; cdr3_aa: CASPYRGAFF